The rows below give T cell receptor beta chains drawn from one sample of a study of identical twins. TCRdb ran MiXCR on the 5' RACE reads and lists one entry per CDR3 protein. Of fewer than 550,000 distinct CDR3 sequences in the sample, 13% to 15% are singletons; the top ten hold approximately 0.98%. The data were also submitted as part of a second study, on yellow fever vaccine responses in identical twins.

The sequenced material came from CD4+ T cells sorted from blood. These receptors were obtained from a woman aged 18-29 years in good health. Both conserved end residues are part of each CDR3. The D gene is left open where the match is weak. Only some rows state a clone size, as once, few, many or a class for expanded clones.

abundance	j_gene	v_gene	d_gene	CDR3aa	CDR3nt
-	TRBJ2-2	TRBV5-1	-	CASEPPATGELFF	TGCGCCAGCGAACCCCCCGCTACCGGGGAGCTGTTTTTT
few	TRBJ2-7	TRBV20-1	TRBD2	CSAIPSGISYEQYF	TGCAGTGCTATCCCTAGCGGGATCTCCTACGAGCAGTACTTC
-	TRBJ2-3	TRBV7-8	-	CASSFGFSPTTDTQYF	TGTGCCAGCAGCTTTGGGTTTTCCCCAACCACAGATACGCAGTATTTT
-	TRBJ2-2	TRBV7-2	-	CASSLARNGLLNTGELFF	TGTGCCAGCAGCTTAGCCCGAAACGGACTTCTGAACACCGGGGAGCTGTTTTTT
few	TRBJ2-5	TRBV7-2	-	CASSLGGDGETQYF	TGTGCCAGCAGCTTAGGTGGTGACGGGGAGACCCAGTACTTC
-	TRBJ1-1	TRBV10-3	-	CATGPRETEAFF	TGTGCCACCGGGCCCCGTGAGACTGAAGCTTTCTTT
-	TRBJ2-2	TRBV7-3	-	CASSPGVTNTGELFF	TGTGCCTCCTCCCCGGGAGTTACGAACACCGGGGAGCTGTTTTTT
-	TRBJ2-4	TRBV4-1	TRBD2	CASSHPSGGLGNIQYF	TGCGCCAGCAGCCACCCCTCGGGGGGGTTAGGAAACATTCAGTACTTC
many	TRBJ2-7	TRBV21-1	-	CASSKRATKGYEQYF	TGTGCCAGCTCCAAAAGGGCAACAAAGGGCTACGAGCAGTACTTC
many	TRBJ2-7	TRBV12-3/TRBV12-4	-	CASSSSGTSYEQYF	TGTGCCAGCAGTTCGTCCGGGACAAGCTACGAGCAGTACTTC
-	TRBJ1-4	TRBV5-6	-	CASSLGDRNEKLFF	TGTGCCAGCAGCTTGGGAGACAGAAATGAAAAACTGTTTTTT
few	TRBJ2-6	TRBV27	-	CASRGYSGANVLTF	TGTGCCAGTAGGGGATACTCTGGGGCCAACGTCCTGACTTTC
-	TRBJ2-7	TRBV7-8	-	CASSSPGLLWEQYF	TGTGCCAGCAGCTCCCCGGGACTCCTTTGGGAGCAGTACTTC
few	TRBJ1-1	TRBV6-1	-	CASSPHRLNTEAFF	TGTGCCAGCAGCCCCCACAGGCTGAACACTGAAGCTTTCTTT
-	TRBJ2-1	TRBV2	TRBD2	CASCLFLLASGAYNEQFF	TGTGCCAGCTGTTTATTCCTCTTGGCTAGCGGGGCTTACAATGAGCAGTTCTTC
few	TRBJ1-6	TRBV3-1	-	CASSQAGKGSPLHF	TGTGCCAGCAGCCAGGCTGGGAAAGGTTCACCCCTCCACTTT
-	TRBJ2-3	TRBV11-2	TRBD2	CASSSPSGLLDTQYF	TGTGCCAGCAGCTCCCCTAGCGGCCTTTTAGATACGCAGTATTTT
-	TRBJ2-7	TRBV7-8	-	CASSLRETLTYEQYF	TGTGCCAGCAGCCTACGGGAGACCCTTACCTACGAGCAGTACTTC
many	TRBJ2-3	TRBV7-9	TRBD2	CASSPGLAGNTDTQYF	TGTGCCAGCAGCCCCGGACTAGCGGGAAACACAGATACGCAGTATTTT
-	TRBJ2-5	TRBV20-1	TRBD2	CSARLAGVTIEETQYF	TGCAGTGCTAGACTAGCGGGAGTAACGATTGAGGAGACCCAGTACTTC
-	TRBJ2-1	TRBV20-1	-	CSAFGSAYNEQFF	TGCAGTGCCTTCGGTAGCGCCTACAATGAGCAGTTCTTC
few	TRBJ1-2	TRBV25-1	-	CASSLTVGYGYTF	TGTGCCAGCAGCCTCACAGTTGGGTATGGCTACACCTTC
many	TRBJ2-5	TRBV7-9	TRBD1	CASSWGQVQETQYF	TGTGCCAGCAGCTGGGGACAGGTACAAGAGACCCAGTACTTC
few	TRBJ2-5	TRBV7-2	TRBD1	CASSLGQGRTETQYF	TGTGCCAGCAGCTTAGGACAGGGGAGAACGGAGACCCAGTACTTC
few	TRBJ2-4	TRBV12-3/TRBV12-4	-	CASNIGSANIQYF	TGTGCCAGCAACATAGGGTCGGCGAACATTCAGTACTTC
few	TRBJ2-2	TRBV7-2	TRBD1	CASSPPRGQGTGELFF	TGTGCCAGCAGCCCCCCCAGGGGGCAAGGCACCGGGGAGCTGTTTTTT
-	TRBJ2-6	TRBV6-2/TRBV6-3	-	CASSNPRGEGGAVSGANVLTF	TGTGCCAGCAGCAACCCTAGAGGAGAAGGGGGGGCTGTCTCTGGGGCCAACGTCCTGACTTTC